The 18 T cell receptor beta chains in this list originate from one sample, sequenced in a study of response to subunit inactivated influenza vaccine. TCRdb ran MiXCR on the RT-PCR reads and lists one entry per CDR3 protein. The data contain just under 250,000 distinct CDR3 sequences, more than 9% of them singletons. Here the sequenced sample was non-naive T cells sorted from PBMCs, taken approximately 15 days before vaccination. Receptors were obtained from a man aged 45-65 years who received an inactivated influenza vaccine.

V gene TRBV12-3 or TRBV12-4 combines with J gene TRBJ1-2, with 7 bases identical to TRBD1. Trimming took 0 bases from V and 2 from J; bases not matched to a gene: 12. The CDR3 is 18 amino acids. In DNA, the CDR3 is TGTGCCAGCAGTTTAGCTGGGGTAGGGGGCGCAGAAAACTATGGCTACACCTTC. Its translation is CASSLAGVGGAENYGYTF.

Ten or more counts support this clonotype. V and J are TRBV20-1 and TRBJ1-2; D not certain. CDR3 length: 15 amino acids. Germline values: CDR1 DFQATT, CDR2 SNEGSKA (reference sequence). Trimming shortened V by 0 bases and J by 1 base, and 12 bases separated the two germline ends. In DNA form, the CDR3 reads TGCAGTGCTAGAGATAGTACAGCTTTTAACTATGGCTACACCTTC. As protein: CSARDSTAFNYGYTF.

V usage is TRBV7-2 and J usage is TRBJ2-1, with D possibly being TRBD2 (5 bases). CDR3 size: 14 residues. Trimming removed 1 base at V and 7 bases at J, with 11 bases between. Germline V gene sequence: CDR1 SGHTA, CDR2 FQGNSA. The CDR3 bases are TGTGCCAGCAGCTTAGGAGTACCGGGAAATGAGCAGTTCTTC. It specifies CASSLGVPGNEQFF.

This clonotype was recorded at least ten times. The chain recombines TRBV7-9 with TRBJ2-7, with TRBD1 matching over 8 bases. This CDR3 contains 15 residues. V shed 5 bases and J 3 bases; nucleotides not matched to a gene: 9. Germline assignment: CDR1 SEHNR and CDR2 FQNEAQ (reference sequence). CDR3 protein: CASSETGTGLYEQYF. The DNA of the CDR3 is TGTGCCAGCAGCGAGACCGGGACAGGCCTCTACGAGCAGTACTTC.

V is TRBV20-1 and J is TRBJ2-3; possible D gene TRBD2, 6 bases. V was clipped by 7 bases and J by 1 base, with 9 bases between them. Germline V gene sequence: CDR1 DFQATT, CDR2 SNEGSKA (reference sequence). This CDR3 spans 12 amino acids. CDR3 DNA sequence: TGCAGTGTTCAGCGGGGCACAGATACGCAGTATTTT. Amino acid sequence: CSVQRGTDTQYF.

In this sample, this clonotype turned up many times. CDR3 DNA sequence: TGTGCCAGCAGTTTAGGGAACACCGGGGAGCTGTTTTTT. Protein sequence: CASSLGNTGELFF. The rearrangement joins TRBV28 to TRBJ2-2; no definite D call. The V end was cut by 2 bases, the J end by 1 base, with 2 bases between. The CDR3 totals 13 residues. Germline V lookup: CDR1 MDHEN, CDR2 SYDVKM.

This chain uses TRBV6-2 or TRBV6-3 with TRBJ1-5; D is undetermined. V shed 7 bases and J shed 2 bases, with 9 bases lying between them. Germline lookup yields CDR1 MNHEY and CDR2 SVGEGT. The CDR3 is 13 amino acids. The DNA for the CDR3 is TGTGCCAGCAATATGGCGGGCAATCAGCCCCAGCATTTT. This encodes CASNMAGNQPQHF.

This clonotype was seen a few times. The rearrangement links TRBV2 to TRBJ2-7, with 7 bases matching TRBD1. J lost 2 bases, V lost 5 bases, and 9 bases had no gene match. This CDR3 comprises 15 residues. The germline V gene encodes CDR1 SNHLY and CDR2 FYNNEI. The CDR3 nucleotides read TGTGCCAGCAGTAAGGAACCGGGACAGCCCTACGAGCAGTACTTC. This gives the protein CASSKEPGQPYEQYF. Combining the CDR3 with reference TRBV2 and TRBJ2-7 gives the whole variable domain EPEVTQTPSHQVTQMGQEVILRCVPISNHLYFYWYRQILGQKVEFLVSFYNNEISEKSEIFDDQFSVERPDGSNFTLKIRSTKLEDSAMYFCASSKEPGQPYEQYFGPGTRLTVT.

This clonotype was counted a few times. The V and J genes are TRBV4-1 and TRBJ1-1; TRBD1 is a possible D gene (6 bases). The germline CDR1 and CDR2 sequences are MGHRA and YSYEKL. The CDR3 contains 15 residues. Trimming pared 0 bases from V and 1 base from J, leaving 9 bases between. CDR3 residues: CASSQEPTGNTEAFF. The CDR3, as DNA: TGCGCCAGCAGCCAAGAGCCGACAGGGAACACTGAAGCTTTCTTT.

This clonotype has ten or more counts. The chain combines TRBV5-6 with TRBJ1-1, with 9 bases fitting TRBD1. The CDR3 is 14 amino acids. With 4 bases clipped from V and 5 bases from J, the junction kept 6 bases outside the gene matches. The germline CDR1 and CDR2 sequences are SGHDT and YYEEEE. CDR3 loop: CASSRTGERTEAFF. The CDR3 DNA sequence: TGTGCCAGCAGCCGGACAGGGGAGAGGACTGAAGCTTTCTTT.

This sequence joins TRBV27 and TRBJ2-7, with TRBD2 matching 13 bases. This CDR3 contains 16 residues. Unmatched junction bases numbered 3, after V lost 1 base and J lost 3 bases. Germline loops: CDR1 MNHEY, CDR2 SMNVEV (reference sequence). The CDR3, as DNA: TGTGCCAGCAGTTTATTACTAGCGGGAGGGTTCTACGAGCAGTACTTC. Its protein product is CASSLLLAGGFYEQYF.

The table lists this clonotype with a few counts. The chain uses TRBV5-4 and TRBJ1-2; possibly TRBD1 for D (5 bases). The CDR3 has 15 amino acids. The germline CDR1 and CDR2 sequences are SGHNT and YYREEE (reference sequence). The germline V and J ends were trimmed by 0 bases and 2 bases, with 11 bases remaining between them. CDR3 sequence reads: CASSLGSGFNYGYTF. The DNA of the CDR3 is TGTGCCAGCAGCTTGGGTTCAGGGTTCAACTATGGCTACACCTTC.

In its sample, this clonotype was seen a few times. The chain combines TRBV20-1 with TRBJ2-3; TRBD2 might be the D (5 bases). Germline lookup yields CDR1 DFQATT and CDR2 SNEGSKA (reference sequence). The CDR3 extends over 15 amino acids. Trimming removed 1 base from V and 1 base from J, with 12 bases in between. In nucleotides, the CDR3 is TGCAGTGCTAGAGGCCCGGCGAGGGGCACAGATACGCAGTATTTT. Its protein product is CSARGPARGTDTQYF.

This clonotype was seen a few times. The chain combines TRBV6-1 with TRBJ1-2; D gene ambiguous. This CDR3 has 13 residues. V was shortened by 7 bases and J by 0 bases, with 9 bases between the two germline ends. Looked up from germline, CDR1 is MNHNS and CDR2 is SASEGT. The CDR3 bases are TGTGCCAGCACCCCGGCAGCTAACTATGGCTACACCTTC. This encodes CASTPAANYGYTF.

V is TRBV19 and J is TRBJ2-1; 9 nucleotides match TRBD2. V dropped 4 bases and J dropped 7; count of bases not matched to a gene: 11. The CDR3 contains 16 residues. Germline CDR1 LNHDA, CDR2 SQIVND (reference sequence). The CDR3 DNA sequence: TGTGCCAGTAGTACCCTGTCACTAGCGGGCGGAAATGAGCAGTTCTTC. Encoded protein: CASSTLSLAGGNEQFF. Variable domain in full (rest from reference TRBV19 and TRBJ2-1): DGGITQSPKYLFRKEGQNVTLSCEQNLNHDAMYWYRQDPGQGLRLIYYSQIVNDFQKGDIAEGYSVSREKKESFPLTVTSAQKNPTAFYLCASSTLSLAGGNEQFFGPGTRLTVL.

This chain connects TRBV15 to TRBJ2-7, with D perhaps being TRBD1 or TRBD2 (5 bases each). The V gene's germline CDR1 is LNHNV and CDR2 YYDKDF (reference sequence). V was trimmed by 3 bases and J by 2 bases, leaving 11 bases between them. The CDR3 covers 14 residues. The CDR3 spells CATSSRDGAYEQYF. The CDR3 nucleotides read TGTGCCACCAGCAGCCGGGACGGAGCCTACGAGCAGTACTTC.

This sequence joins TRBV5-1 and TRBJ1-3; D remains ambiguous. Germline V CDR1 and CDR2: SGHRS, YFSETQ. The CDR3 covers 17 residues. V lost 1 base and J lost 0, with 14 bases in between. CDR3 bases: TGCGCCAGCAGCTTGTTAGGCACCGCGTACTCTGGAAACACCATATATTTT. It encodes CASSLLGTAYSGNTIYF.

This clonotype was seen many times. V is TRBV7-9 and J is TRBJ2-1, with D unresolved. The ends were cut back, 4 bases at V and 4 bases at J, with 8 bases in the middle. This CDR3 has 13 amino acids. Germline V gives CDR1 SEHNR, CDR2 FQNEAQ (reference sequence). Written as DNA, the CDR3 is TGTGCCAGCAGCTCGAACCAATACAATGAGCAGTTCTTC. Its protein is CASSSNQYNEQFF.